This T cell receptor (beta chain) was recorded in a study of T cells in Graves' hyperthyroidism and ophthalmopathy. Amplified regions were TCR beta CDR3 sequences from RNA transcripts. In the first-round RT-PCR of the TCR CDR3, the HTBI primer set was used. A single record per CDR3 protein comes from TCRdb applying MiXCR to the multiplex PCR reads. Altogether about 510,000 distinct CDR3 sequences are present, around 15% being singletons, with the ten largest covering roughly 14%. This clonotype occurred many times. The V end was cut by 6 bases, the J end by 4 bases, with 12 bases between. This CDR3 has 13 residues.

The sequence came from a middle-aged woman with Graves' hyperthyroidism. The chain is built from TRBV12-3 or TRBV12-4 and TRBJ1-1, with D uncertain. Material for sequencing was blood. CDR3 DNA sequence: TGTGCCAGCAGCAGAGATGAAGGCACTGAAGCTTTCTTT. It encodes CASSRDEGTEAFF.